A single sample gave rise to the 4 T cell receptor beta chains below, sequenced in a study of a mutant IDH1 vaccine in newly diagnosed glioma. TCRdb's copy holds only in-frame clones and misses some; the assay was immunoSEQ multiplex PCR. The table lists 20,000 to 30,000 clones, roughly nine tenths of them singletons. The time point was: baseline, week 1 (first vaccination visit). Treatment defined: pre-vaccination baseline after standard-of-care therapy. The sample here was PBMCs, taken from a glioma patient treated with radiotherapy, temozolomide or both. The origin of the receptors is a man aged 25 to 40 with glioma.

The chain combines TRBV4-1 with TRBJ1-1; D is perhaps TRBD1 (5 bases). V dropped 1 base and J dropped 2 bases, with 20 bases sitting between them. This CDR3 comprises 18 residues. Germline loops: CDR1 MGHRA, CDR2 YSYEKL. The CDR3 here is CASSQVTGAGLINTEAFF. The CDR3 bases are TGCGCCAGCAGCCAAGTAACGGGCGCAGGGCTGATAAACACTGAAGCTTTCTTT.

V is TRBV25-1 and J is TRBJ1-2, with no clear D. Germline V gene data show CDR1 as MGHDK and CDR2 as SYGVNS. The ends were cut back, 1 base at V and 8 bases at J, with 11 bases in the middle. The CDR3 contains 13 residues. The CDR3 is CASSEFGVGGYTF. CDR3 bases: TGTGCCAGCAGTGAATTCGGCGTGGGGGGCTACACCTTC.

The CDR3 DNA reads as TGTGCCAGTAGTAGCCCGACTAGCGGGGGAAACACAGATACGCAGTATTTT. It codes for CASSSPTSGGNTDTQYF. The chain employs TRBV19 and TRBJ2-3; 12 nucleotides line up with TRBD2. CDR1 and CDR2 from the germline V gene are LNHDA and SQIVND (reference sequence). Unmatched junction bases numbered 7, after V lost 4 bases and J lost 2 bases. The CDR3 is made up of 17 amino acids. Full variable domain (remainder filled in from reference TRBV19 and TRBJ2-3): DGGITQSPKYLFRKEGQNVTLSCEQNLNHDAMYWYRQDPGQGLRLIYYSQIVNDFQKGDIAEGYSVSREKKESFPLTVTSAQKNPTAFYLCASSSPTSGGNTDTQYFGPGTRLTVL.

The rearrangement links TRBV28 to TRBJ1-1, with TRBD1 identical over 9 bases. The germline gives CDR1 MDHEN, CDR2 SYDVKM. V was pared by 6 bases and J by 5 bases, with 10 bases of the junction left unmatched. The CDR3 is made up of 15 amino acids. Written as DNA, the CDR3 is TGTGCCAGCAGACCCCGCACAGGGGGCCTGACTGAAGCTTTCTTT. Amino acids: CASRPRTGGLTEAFF. Looking up the rest from reference TRBV28 and TRBJ1-1 gives the full variable domain: DVKVTQSSRYLVKRTGEKVFLECVQDMDHENMFWYRQDPGLGLRLIYFSYDVKMKEKGDIPEGYSVSREKKERFSLILESASTNQTSMYLCASRPRTGGLTEAFFGQGTRLTVV.